This T cell receptor (beta chain) came from a study of monozygotic twins with inflammatory bowel disease. Findings of the study overall: Healthy co-twins exceeded IBD patients in TCRbeta diversity as measured by inverse Simpson. There was no way to distinguish the different T cell subtypes. Nothing supported a single strong signal or clonotype that was associated with IBD.

Reprocessing the 5' RACE reads, TCRdb reports a single entry for every CDR3 protein and omits DNA. The sample includes 300,000 to 400,000 distinct CDR3 sequences. CDR1 and CDR2 (germline): SGHRS, YFSETQ. This CDR3 region has 16 residues. Note on this clonotype: What it recognizes is unknown.

The receptor comes from a human donor with ulcerative colitis or Crohn's disease, or a healthy co-twin of an affected twin (not recorded which). Material: blood. The V and J genes are TRBV5-1 and TRBJ2-7; the D call from TCRdb, TRBD1, cannot be confirmed without DNA. This CDR3 is CASSPPGGRGTYEQYF.